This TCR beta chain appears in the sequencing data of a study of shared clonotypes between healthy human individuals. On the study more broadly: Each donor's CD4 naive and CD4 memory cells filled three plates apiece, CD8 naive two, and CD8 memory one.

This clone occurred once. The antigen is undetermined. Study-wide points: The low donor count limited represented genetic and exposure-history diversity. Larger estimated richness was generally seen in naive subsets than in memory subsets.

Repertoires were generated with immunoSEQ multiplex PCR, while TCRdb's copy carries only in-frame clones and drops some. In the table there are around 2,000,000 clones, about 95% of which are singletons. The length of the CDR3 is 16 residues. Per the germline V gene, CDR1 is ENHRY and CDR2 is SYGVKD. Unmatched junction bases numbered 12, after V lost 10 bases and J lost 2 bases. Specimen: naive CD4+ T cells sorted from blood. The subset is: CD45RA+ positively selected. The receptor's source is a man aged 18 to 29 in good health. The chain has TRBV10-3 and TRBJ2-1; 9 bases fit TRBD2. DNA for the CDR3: TGTGCCACCTCTGGAGAGGTAGCGGGAGCCTACAATGAGCAGTTCTTC. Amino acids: CATSGEVAGAYNEQFF.